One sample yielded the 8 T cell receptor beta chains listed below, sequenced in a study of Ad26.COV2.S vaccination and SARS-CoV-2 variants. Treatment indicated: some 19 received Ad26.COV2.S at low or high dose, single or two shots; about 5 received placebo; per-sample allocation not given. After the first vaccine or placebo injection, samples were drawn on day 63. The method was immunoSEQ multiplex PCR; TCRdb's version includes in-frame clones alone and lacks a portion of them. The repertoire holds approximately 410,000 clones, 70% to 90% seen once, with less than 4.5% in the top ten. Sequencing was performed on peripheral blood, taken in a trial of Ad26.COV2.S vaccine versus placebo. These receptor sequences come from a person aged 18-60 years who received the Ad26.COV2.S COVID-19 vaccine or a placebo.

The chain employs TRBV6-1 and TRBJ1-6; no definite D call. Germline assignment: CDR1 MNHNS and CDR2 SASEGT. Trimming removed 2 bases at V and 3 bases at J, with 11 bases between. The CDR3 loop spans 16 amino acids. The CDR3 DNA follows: TGTGCCAGCAGTGAATTTCCCGTCCTCTATAATTCACCCCTCCACTTT. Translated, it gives CASSEFPVLYNSPLHF.

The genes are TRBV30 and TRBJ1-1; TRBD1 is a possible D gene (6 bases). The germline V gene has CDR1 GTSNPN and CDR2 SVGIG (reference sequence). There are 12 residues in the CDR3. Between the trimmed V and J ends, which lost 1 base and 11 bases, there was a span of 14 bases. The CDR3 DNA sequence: TGTGCCTGGAGTGGGGGGGGCCGTGGGGCTTTCTTT. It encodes CAWSGGGRGAFF.

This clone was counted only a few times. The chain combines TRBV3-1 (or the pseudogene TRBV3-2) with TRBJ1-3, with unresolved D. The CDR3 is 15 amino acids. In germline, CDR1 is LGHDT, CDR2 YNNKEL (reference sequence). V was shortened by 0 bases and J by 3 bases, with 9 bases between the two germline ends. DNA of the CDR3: TGTGCCAGCAGCCAAGATAGCAACAGTGGAAACACCATATATTTT. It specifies CASSQDSNSGNTIYF.

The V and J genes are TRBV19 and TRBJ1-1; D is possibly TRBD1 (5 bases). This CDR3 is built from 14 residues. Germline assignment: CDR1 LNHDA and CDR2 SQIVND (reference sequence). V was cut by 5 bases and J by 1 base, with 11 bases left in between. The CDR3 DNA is TGTGCCAGTAGTTGGCGGGGCGGGAACACTGAAGCTTTCTTT. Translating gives CASSWRGGNTEAFF.

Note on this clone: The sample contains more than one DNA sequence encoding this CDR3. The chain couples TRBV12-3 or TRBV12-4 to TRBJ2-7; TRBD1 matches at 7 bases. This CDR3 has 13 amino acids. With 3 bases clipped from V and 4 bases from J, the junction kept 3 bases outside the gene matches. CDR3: CASSFDRAYEQYF. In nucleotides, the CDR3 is TGTGCCAGCAGTTTCGACAGGGCGTACGAGCAGTACTTC.

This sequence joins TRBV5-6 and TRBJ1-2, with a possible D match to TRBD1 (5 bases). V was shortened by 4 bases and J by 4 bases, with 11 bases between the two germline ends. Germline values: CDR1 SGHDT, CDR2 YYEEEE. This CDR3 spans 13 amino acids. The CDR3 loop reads CASSQDTLYGYTF. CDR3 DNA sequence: TGTGCCAGCAGCCAGGACACCCTCTATGGCTACACCTTC. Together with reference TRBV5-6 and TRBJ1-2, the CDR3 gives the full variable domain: DAGVTQSPTHLIKTRGQQVTLRCSPKSGHDTVSWYQQALGQGPQFIFQYYEEEERQRGNFPDRFSGHQFPNYSSELNVNALLLGDSALYLCASSQDTLYGYTFGSGTRLTVV.

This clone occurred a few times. The CDR3 protein is CASSDRGSGYGYTF. DNA of the CDR3: TGCGCCAGCAGCGACAGGGGAAGTGGGTATGGCTACACCTTC. The chain combines TRBV4-3 with TRBJ1-2; 8 positions agree with TRBD1. Germline CDR1 LGHNA, CDR2 YSLEER. Trimming cost V 5 bases and J 5 bases; bases outside gene matches: 7. This CDR3 has 14 amino acids.

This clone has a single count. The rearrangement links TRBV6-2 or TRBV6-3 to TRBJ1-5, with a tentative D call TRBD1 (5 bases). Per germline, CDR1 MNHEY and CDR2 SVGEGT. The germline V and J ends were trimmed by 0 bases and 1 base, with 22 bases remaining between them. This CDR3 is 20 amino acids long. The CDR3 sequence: CASSYSIDARDGRSNQPQHF. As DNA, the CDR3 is TGTGCCAGCAGTTACTCGATCGATGCCAGGGATGGTCGGAGCAATCAGCCCCAGCATTTT.